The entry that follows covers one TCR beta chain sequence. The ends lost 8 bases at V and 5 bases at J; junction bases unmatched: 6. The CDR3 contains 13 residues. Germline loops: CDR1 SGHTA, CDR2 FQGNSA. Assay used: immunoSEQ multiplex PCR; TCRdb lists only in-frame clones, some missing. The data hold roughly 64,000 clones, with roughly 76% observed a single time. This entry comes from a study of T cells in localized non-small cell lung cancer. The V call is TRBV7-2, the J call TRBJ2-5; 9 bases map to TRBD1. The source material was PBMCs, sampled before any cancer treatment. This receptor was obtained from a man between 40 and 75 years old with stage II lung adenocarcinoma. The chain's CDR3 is CASSGTGTETQYF. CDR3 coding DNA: TGTGCCAGCTCCGGGACAGGGACGGAGACCCAGTACTTC.